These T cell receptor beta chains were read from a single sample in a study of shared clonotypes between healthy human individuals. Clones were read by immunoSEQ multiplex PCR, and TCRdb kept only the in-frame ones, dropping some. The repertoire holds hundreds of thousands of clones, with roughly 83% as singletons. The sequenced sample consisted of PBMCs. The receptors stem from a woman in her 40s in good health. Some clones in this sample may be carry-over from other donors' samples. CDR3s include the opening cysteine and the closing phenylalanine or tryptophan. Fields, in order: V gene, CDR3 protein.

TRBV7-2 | CASSLGYKGQPRNTIYF
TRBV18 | CASSPEGRYGYTF
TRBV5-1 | CASSPDLKAYNEQFF
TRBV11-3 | CASSQTGRTEAFF
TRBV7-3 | CASSLSPSSYNEQFF
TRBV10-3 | CAIRVLTGVSSGNTIYF
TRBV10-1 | CANPWPQHF
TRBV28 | CAGGRGLYNEQFF
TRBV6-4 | CASSETRRDRQVLMNTEAFF
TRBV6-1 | CASSEAVPLREQYF
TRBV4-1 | CASSQDGRSNEKLFF
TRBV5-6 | CASSLNLESTDTQYF
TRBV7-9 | CASSLVGESTDTQYF
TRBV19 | CASSETGAGELFF
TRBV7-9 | CASSPMSYEQYF
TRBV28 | CASSPGQGGSGNTIYF
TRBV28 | CASSLGSASGFNEQFF
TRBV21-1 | CASSNTQGSGTDTQYF
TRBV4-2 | CASSTHLDRDQPQHF
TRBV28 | CASSRYEQYF
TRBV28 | CASSNRGTNEKLFF
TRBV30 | CAWSAPYGQSGSYNEQFF
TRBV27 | CASSIQTGVNQPQHF
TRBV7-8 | CASSLAATSGYNEQFF
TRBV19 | CASSIQGVTNYGYTF
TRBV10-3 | CAISEQGSEAFF
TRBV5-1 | CASSLEVSYEQYF
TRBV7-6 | CASVSGANVLTF
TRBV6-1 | CASRPRTASNYGYTF
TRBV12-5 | CASGLGQGNTGELFF
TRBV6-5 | CASKLGSSYEQYF
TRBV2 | CASSQRTGITDTQYF
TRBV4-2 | CASSLLESYEQYF
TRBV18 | CASSPAGGNQPQHF
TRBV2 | CASSAYGQDLNSPLHF
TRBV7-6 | CASSQGLGGEKLFF
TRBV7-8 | CASSTGLAGAGETQYF
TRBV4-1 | CASSPRDSSDYGYTF
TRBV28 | CASSGYSGSFYNEQFF
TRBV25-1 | CASSERRAGRTDTQYF
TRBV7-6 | CASSLAGAAYGYTF
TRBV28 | CASSPHPGLAAHEQFF